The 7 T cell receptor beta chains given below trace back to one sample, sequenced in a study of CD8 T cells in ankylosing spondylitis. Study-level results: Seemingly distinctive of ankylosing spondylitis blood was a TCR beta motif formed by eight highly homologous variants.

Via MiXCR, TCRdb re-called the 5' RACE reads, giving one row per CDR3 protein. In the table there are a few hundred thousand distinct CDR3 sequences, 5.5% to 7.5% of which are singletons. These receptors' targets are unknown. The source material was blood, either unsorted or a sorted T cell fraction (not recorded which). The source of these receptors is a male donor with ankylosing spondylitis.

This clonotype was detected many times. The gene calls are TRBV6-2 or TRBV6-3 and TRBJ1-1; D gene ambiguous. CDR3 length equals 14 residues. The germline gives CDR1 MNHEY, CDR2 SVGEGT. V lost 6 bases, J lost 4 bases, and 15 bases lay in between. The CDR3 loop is CASSFGLGGTEAFF. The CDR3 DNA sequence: TGTGCCAGCAGCTTCGGTCTGGGAGGCACTGAAGCTTTCTTT.

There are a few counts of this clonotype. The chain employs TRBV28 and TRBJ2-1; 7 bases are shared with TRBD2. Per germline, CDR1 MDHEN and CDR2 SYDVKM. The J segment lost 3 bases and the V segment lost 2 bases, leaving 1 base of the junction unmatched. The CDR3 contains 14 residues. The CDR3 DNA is TGTGCCAGCAGTTTACTAGCGGTCTACAATGAGCAGTTCTTC. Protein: CASSLLAVYNEQFF.

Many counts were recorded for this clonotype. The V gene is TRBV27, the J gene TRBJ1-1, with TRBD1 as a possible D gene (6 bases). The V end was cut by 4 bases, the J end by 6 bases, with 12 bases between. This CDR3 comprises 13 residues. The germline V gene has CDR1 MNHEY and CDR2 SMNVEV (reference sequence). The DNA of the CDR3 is TGTGCCAGCAGTTCGTCAGGGGATCCTGAAGCTTTCTTT. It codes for CASSSSGDPEAFF.

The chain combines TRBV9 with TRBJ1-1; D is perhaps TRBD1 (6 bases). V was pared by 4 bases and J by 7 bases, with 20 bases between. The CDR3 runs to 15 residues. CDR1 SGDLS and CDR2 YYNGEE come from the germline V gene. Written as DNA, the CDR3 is TGTGCCAGCAGCTCGGCAGGGGAAGGGGTATATGAAGCTTTCTTT. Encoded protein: CASSSAGEGVYEAFF.

The chain's CDR3 is CASSQDRGLAGLTYEQYF. DNA of the CDR3: TGCGCCAGCAGCCAAGATCGGGGGCTAGCGGGGCTGACCTACGAGCAGTACTTC. This chain uses TRBV4-3 with TRBJ2-7; 9 bases are a match to TRBD2. Germline-derived CDR1 and CDR2 are LGHNA and YSLEER. V dropped 0 bases and J dropped 2; count of bases not matched to a gene: 11. This CDR3 contains 18 residues.

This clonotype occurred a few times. DNA for the CDR3: TGTGCCAGCAGTGCGCTCACTAGCGGCCACAATGAGCAGTTCTTC. This encodes CASSALTSGHNEQFF. This sequence joins TRBV25-1 and TRBJ2-1, with TRBD2 matching 8 bases. V was pared by 4 bases and J by 5 bases, with 7 bases of the junction left unmatched. Germline V gives CDR1 MGHDK, CDR2 SYGVNS. The CDR3 runs to 15 residues.

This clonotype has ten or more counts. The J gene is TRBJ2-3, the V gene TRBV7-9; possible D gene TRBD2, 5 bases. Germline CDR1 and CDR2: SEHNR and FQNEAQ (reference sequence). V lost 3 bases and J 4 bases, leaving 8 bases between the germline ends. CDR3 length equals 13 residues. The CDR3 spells CASSFEGPDTQYF. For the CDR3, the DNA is TGTGCCAGCAGCTTTGAGGGCCCAGATACGCAGTATTTT.